The rows below give T cell receptor beta chains drawn from one sample of a study of metastatic and nonmetastatic thyroid tumors. TCRdb recomputed clones from the PCR reads via MiXCR. The sample records 4,000 to 6,500 clones, around 23% being singletons. Input material: adjacent normal tissue. These TCRs come from a female donor with papillary thyroid cancer or a benign thyroid nodule (not recorded which). Some clones in this sample may be carry-over from other donors' samples. Each CDR3 is given with its conserved first and last residue. The order of the fields is D gene, V gene, CDR3 protein. The D gene is left open where the match is weak.

d_call: -
v_call: TRBV7-2
cdr3_aa: CASSLEYLRQETQYF

d_call: TRBD1
v_call: TRBV5-1
cdr3_aa: CASSLPGQGAFSYEQYF

d_call: -
v_call: TRBV6-2/TRBV6-3
cdr3_aa: CASRMASVFNEQFF

d_call: TRBD1
v_call: TRBV6-4
cdr3_aa: CASRDLDRGLSGANVLTF

d_call: -
v_call: TRBV6-5
cdr3_aa: CASRYTKIPHEQYF

d_call: -
v_call: TRBV6-2/TRBV6-3
cdr3_aa: CASSYSKVLRGKLNTEAFF

d_call: TRBD1
v_call: TRBV20-1
cdr3_aa: CSARDHRTGGLETQYF

d_call: -
v_call: TRBV4-1
cdr3_aa: CASSQVGATNEKLFF

d_call: -
v_call: TRBV20-1
cdr3_aa: CSARRRAYEQYF

d_call: -
v_call: TRBV5-1
cdr3_aa: CASSLEQAARSDTQYF

d_call: TRBD1
v_call: TRBV5-4
cdr3_aa: CASSPRQGTAEQYF

d_call: -
v_call: TRBV27
cdr3_aa: CASTFGGPNTGELFF

d_call: -
v_call: TRBV5-1
cdr3_aa: CASSETAANEKLFF

d_call: -
v_call: TRBV6-1
cdr3_aa: CASSPQSSEQYF

d_call: -
v_call: TRBV20-1
cdr3_aa: CSARDPWDSPLHF

d_call: TRBD1
v_call: TRBV20-1
cdr3_aa: CSARPHKGAPNQPQHF

d_call: TRBD2
v_call: TRBV12-3/TRBV12-4
cdr3_aa: CASSLGLASTDTQYF

d_call: TRBD1
v_call: TRBV9
cdr3_aa: CASSVERGGKDTQYF

d_call: TRBD2
v_call: TRBV6-2/TRBV6-3
cdr3_aa: CASSDRLAGEGETQYF

d_call: -
v_call: TRBV7-2
cdr3_aa: CASSSLGQITGELFF

d_call: -
v_call: TRBV7-9
cdr3_aa: CASSSGVGRATDTQYF

d_call: -
v_call: TRBV11-3
cdr3_aa: CASSLDSESTDTQYF

d_call: TRBD1
v_call: TRBV6-1
cdr3_aa: CASRRDSNSPLHF

d_call: -
v_call: TRBV20-1
cdr3_aa: CSARVVLGIGGANVLTF

d_call: TRBD2
v_call: TRBV12-3/TRBV12-4
cdr3_aa: CASSSSGGAGELFF

d_call: -
v_call: TRBV20-1
cdr3_aa: CSASHGQINSPLHF

d_call: TRBD2
v_call: TRBV7-8
cdr3_aa: CASSWKVAGYTGELFF

d_call: -
v_call: TRBV6-5
cdr3_aa: CASSYDDSANEKLFF

d_call: TRBD2
v_call: TRBV27
cdr3_aa: CASSFSGSEYEQYF

d_call: TRBD2
v_call: TRBV19
cdr3_aa: CASRGGSDNEQFF

d_call: TRBD1
v_call: TRBV11-2
cdr3_aa: CVNSLPRTGPNNSPLHF

d_call: TRBD1
v_call: TRBV12-3/TRBV12-4
cdr3_aa: CASTGQGGMSSNQPQHF

d_call: TRBD1
v_call: TRBV27
cdr3_aa: CASSIRQGTDYGYTF

d_call: TRBD2
v_call: TRBV20-1
cdr3_aa: CSARSLAGALHEQYF

d_call: -
v_call: TRBV11-2
cdr3_aa: CASSFYLSGESYGYTF

d_call: TRBD1
v_call: TRBV9
cdr3_aa: CASSVIVSRGKGFEQYF

d_call: -
v_call: TRBV3-1
cdr3_aa: CASQGAGANVLTF

d_call: TRBD1
v_call: TRBV3-1
cdr3_aa: CASSHSGGEDQPQHF

d_call: TRBD1
v_call: TRBV7-9
cdr3_aa: CASSFVPGQGRDEQFF

d_call: TRBD1
v_call: TRBV5-1
cdr3_aa: CASSLEGRGQDEQFF

d_call: -
v_call: TRBV4-2
cdr3_aa: CASSLQLSSYEQYF

d_call: -
v_call: TRBV30
cdr3_aa: CAWSWAGSYNEQFF

d_call: -
v_call: TRBV11-3
cdr3_aa: CASSPTRAGWGETQYF

d_call: -
v_call: TRBV7-9
cdr3_aa: CASSRGTWPSPLHF

d_call: -
v_call: TRBV3-1
cdr3_aa: CASTSEGEEAFF